The 4 T cell receptor beta chains below come from one sample, sequenced in a study of cytomegalovirus exposure and HLA in healthy donors. In the PCR, 60 Vbeta and 13 Jbeta primers were used. Profiling relied on immunoSEQ multiplex PCR, and the TCRdb table lists in-frame clones only, not all of them. The sample shows 120,000 to 150,000 clones, more than 75% of them seen only once. Sequencing input: PBMCs. Receptor source: a middle-aged man in good health and CMV-seronegative.

This clone was picked up one time. The junction does not match germline at one end; this may be a read error. The chain uses TRBV9 and TRBJ2-6; D possibly corresponds to TRBD2 (6 bases). The CDR3 spans 17 residues. Looked up from germline, CDR1 is SGDLS and CDR2 is YYNGEE. Written as DNA, the CDR3 is TGTGCCAGCAGCGTATCCCGCGGGACGGCTGGGGCCAACGGCCTGACTTTC. This codes for CASSVSRGTAGANGLTF.

The gene calls are TRBV5-4 and TRBJ2-5; tentatively, D is TRBD1 (6 bases). CDR3 length equals 15 residues. V was cut by 1 base and J by 2 bases, with 12 bases left in between. Germline-derived CDR1 and CDR2 are SGHNT and YYREEE (reference sequence). The CDR3: CASSLFRTAQETQYF. The CDR3 DNA sequence: TGTGCCAGCAGCTTGTTCAGGACAGCTCAAGAGACCCAGTACTTC.

The chain carries TRBV5-8 and TRBJ2-7, with D maybe TRBD1 (6 bases). The germline V and J ends were trimmed by 1 base and 5 bases, with 19 bases remaining between them. The CDR3 extends over 16 amino acids. CDR1 is SGHTS and CDR2 is YDEGEE in the germline V gene. CDR3 amino acids: CASSLSITGLRHEQYF. CDR3 sequence (DNA): TGTGCCAGCAGCTTGTCCATTACAGGGCTAAGACACGAGCAGTACTTC.

The chain employs TRBV7-6 and TRBJ2-7, with TRBD2 matching 10 bases. J was trimmed by 4 bases and V by 5 bases; bases with no gene match: 8. CDR3 length: 15 amino acids. Germline loops: CDR1 SGHVS, CDR2 FNYEAQ. This chain's CDR3 is CASSDRLAGLYEQYF. The CDR3, as DNA: TGTGCCAGCAGCGATCGACTAGCGGGTCTTTACGAGCAGTACTTC.